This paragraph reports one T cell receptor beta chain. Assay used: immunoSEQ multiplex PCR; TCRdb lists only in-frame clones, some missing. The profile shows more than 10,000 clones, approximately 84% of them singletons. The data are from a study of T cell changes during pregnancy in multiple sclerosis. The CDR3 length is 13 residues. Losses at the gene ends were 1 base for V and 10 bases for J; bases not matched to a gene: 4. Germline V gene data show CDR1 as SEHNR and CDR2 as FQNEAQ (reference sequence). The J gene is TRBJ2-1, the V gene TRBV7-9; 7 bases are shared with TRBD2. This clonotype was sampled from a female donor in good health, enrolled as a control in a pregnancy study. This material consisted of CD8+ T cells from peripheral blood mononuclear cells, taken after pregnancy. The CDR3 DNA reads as TGTGCCAGCAGCTTAGTACTAGCGCCCGAGCAGTTCTTC. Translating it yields CASSLVLAPEQFF.